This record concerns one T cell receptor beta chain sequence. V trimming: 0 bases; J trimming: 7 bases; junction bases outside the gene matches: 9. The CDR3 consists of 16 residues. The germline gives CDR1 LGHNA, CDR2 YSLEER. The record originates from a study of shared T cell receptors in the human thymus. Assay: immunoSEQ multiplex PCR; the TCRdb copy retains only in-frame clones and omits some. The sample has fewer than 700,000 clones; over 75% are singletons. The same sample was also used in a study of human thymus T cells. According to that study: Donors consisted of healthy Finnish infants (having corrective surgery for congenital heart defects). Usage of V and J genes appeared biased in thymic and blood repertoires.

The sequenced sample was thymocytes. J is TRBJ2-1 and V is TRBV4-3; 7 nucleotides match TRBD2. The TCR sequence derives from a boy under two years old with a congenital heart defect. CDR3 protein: CASSQDRGDPENEQFF. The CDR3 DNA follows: TGCGCCAGCAGCCAAGATCGGGGGGACCCCGAGAATGAGCAGTTCTTC.